This T cell receptor beta chain was observed in a study of shared clonotypes between healthy human individuals. In the study overall: Plates per donor: three CD4 naive, three CD4 memory, two CD8 naive, one CD8 memory. Study-wide results and limits: Some naive CD4 clonotypes, roughly 4.7%, turned up in common across several donors. Despite large depth, sorted-subset datasets appeared incompletely sequenced. Generally, naive subsets came out with larger estimated richness than memory subsets.

There are a few counts of this clone. Its target is unknown. Some clones are missing from TCRdb's copy, which holds only in-frame ones; the method was immunoSEQ multiplex PCR. The sample yields 2,500,000 or so clones, less than 95% seen once. The origin of this receptor is a man aged 18 to 29 in good health. Some clones in this sample may be carry-over from other donors' samples. Material: naive CD4+ T cells from PBMCs. The subset: CD45RA+ positively selected.

The CDR3 sequence: CASSPQNPGETQYF. In DNA form, the CDR3 reads TGTGCCAGCTCACCCCAAAATCCGGGGGAGACCCAGTACTTC. The chain recombines TRBV18 with TRBJ2-5; D is perhaps TRBD2 (5 bases). V lost 3 bases, J lost 5 bases, and 13 bases lay in between. The CDR3 totals 14 residues. The germline V gene encodes CDR1 KGHSH and CDR2 LQKENI.